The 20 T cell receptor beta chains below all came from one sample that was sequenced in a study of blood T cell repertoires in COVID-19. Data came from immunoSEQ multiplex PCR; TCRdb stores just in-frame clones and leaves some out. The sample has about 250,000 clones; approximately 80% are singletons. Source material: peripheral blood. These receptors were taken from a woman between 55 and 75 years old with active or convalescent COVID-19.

The CDR3 DNA reads as TGTGCCAGCAGCTTAGGATATACCAGGGGAAGCACCGGGGAGCTGTTTTTT. Protein: CASSLGYTRGSTGELFF. The genes are TRBV11-3 and TRBJ2-2; D is perhaps TRBD1 (6 bases). Trimming cost V 1 base and J 4 bases, with 16 bases left between them. Per the germline V gene, CDR1 is SGHNT and CDR2 is YENEEA. This CDR3 has 17 residues.

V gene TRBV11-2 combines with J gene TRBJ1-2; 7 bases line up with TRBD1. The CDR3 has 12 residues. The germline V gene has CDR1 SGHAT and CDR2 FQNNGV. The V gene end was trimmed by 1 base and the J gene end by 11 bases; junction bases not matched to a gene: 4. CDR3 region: CASSLANRGYTF. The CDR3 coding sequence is TGTGCCAGCAGCTTAGCGAACAGGGGTTACACCTTC.

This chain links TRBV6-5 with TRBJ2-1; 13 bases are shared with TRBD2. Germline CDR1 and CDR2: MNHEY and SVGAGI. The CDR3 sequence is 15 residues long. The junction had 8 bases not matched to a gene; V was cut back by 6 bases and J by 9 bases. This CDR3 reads CASRVTSGRAVEQFF. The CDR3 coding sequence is TGTGCCAGCAGAGTTACTAGCGGGAGGGCCGTTGAGCAGTTCTTC.

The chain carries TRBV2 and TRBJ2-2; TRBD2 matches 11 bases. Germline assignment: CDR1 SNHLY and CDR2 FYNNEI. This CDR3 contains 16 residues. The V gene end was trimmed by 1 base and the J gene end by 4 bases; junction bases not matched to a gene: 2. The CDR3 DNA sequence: TGTGCCAGCAGTGAAGTGCTAGCGGGAGGCACCGGGGAGCTGTTTTTT. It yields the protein CASSEVLAGGTGELFF.

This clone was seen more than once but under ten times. CDR3 protein: CATSRDHRLYEQYF. The CDR3 bases are TGTGCCACCAGCAGAGATCACAGGCTCTACGAGCAGTACTTC. The chain uses TRBV15 and TRBJ2-7; a weak D match, TRBD1 (5 bases). Trimming took 0 bases from V and 3 from J, leaving 9 bases between them. The CDR3 runs to 14 residues. Germline CDR1 and CDR2: LNHNV and YYDKDF (reference sequence).

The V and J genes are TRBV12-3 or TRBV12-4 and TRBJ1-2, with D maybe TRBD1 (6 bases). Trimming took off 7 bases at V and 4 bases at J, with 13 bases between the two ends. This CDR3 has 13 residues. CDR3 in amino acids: CASTLGHGYGYTF. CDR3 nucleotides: TGTGCCAGCACCCTGGGACACGGCTATGGCTACACCTTC.

The chain's CDR3 is CASSIQRDNEQFF. The CDR3 bases are TGTGCCAGTAGTATCCAGCGGGACAATGAGCAGTTCTTC. V is TRBV19 and J is TRBJ2-1; TRBD2 might be the D (6 bases). The V end lost 3 bases, the J end lost 5 bases, and 8 bases lay between the germline ends. Germline V CDR1 and CDR2: LNHDA, SQIVND (reference sequence). CDR3 length: 13 residues.

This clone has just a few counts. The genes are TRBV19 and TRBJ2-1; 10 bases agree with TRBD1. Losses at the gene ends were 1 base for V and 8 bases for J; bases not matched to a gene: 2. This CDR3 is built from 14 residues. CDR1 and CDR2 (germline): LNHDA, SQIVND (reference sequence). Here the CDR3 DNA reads TGTGCCAGTAGTATAGGACAGGGGGCACATGAGCAGTTCTTC. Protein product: CASSIGQGAHEQFF. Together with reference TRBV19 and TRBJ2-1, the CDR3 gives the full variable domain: DGGITQSPKYLFRKEGQNVTLSCEQNLNHDAMYWYRQDPGQGLRLIYYSQIVNDFQKGDIAEGYSVSREKKESFPLTVTSAQKNPTAFYLCASSIGQGAHEQFFGPGTRLTVL.

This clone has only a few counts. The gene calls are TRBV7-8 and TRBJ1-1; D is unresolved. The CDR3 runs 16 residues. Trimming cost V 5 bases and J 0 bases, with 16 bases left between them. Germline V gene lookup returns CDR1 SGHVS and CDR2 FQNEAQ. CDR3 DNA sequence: TGTGCCAGCAGCCCGAAGTGGGCGGAGGTGAACACTGAAGCTTTCTTT. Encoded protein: CASSPKWAEVNTEAFF.

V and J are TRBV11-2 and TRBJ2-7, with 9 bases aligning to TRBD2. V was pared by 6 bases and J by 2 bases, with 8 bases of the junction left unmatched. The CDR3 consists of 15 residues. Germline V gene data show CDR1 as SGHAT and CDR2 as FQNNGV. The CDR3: CASSKGPSGAYEQYF. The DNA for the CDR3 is TGTGCCAGCAGTAAAGGGCCTAGCGGGGCCTACGAGCAGTACTTC. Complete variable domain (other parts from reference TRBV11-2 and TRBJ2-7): EAGVAQSPRYKIIEKRQSVAFWCNPISGHATLYWYQQILGQGPKLLIQFQNNGVVDDSQLPKDRFSAERLKGVDSTLKIQPAKLEDSAVYLCASSKGPSGAYEQYFGPGTRLTVT.

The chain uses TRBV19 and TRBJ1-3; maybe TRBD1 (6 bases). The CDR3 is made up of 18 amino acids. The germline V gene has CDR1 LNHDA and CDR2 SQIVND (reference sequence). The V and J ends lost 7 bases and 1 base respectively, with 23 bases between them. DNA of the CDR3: TGTGCCAGTACCTATGGGGGGGCGGTTCGGGGATCTGGAAACACCATATATTTT. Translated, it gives CASTYGGAVRGSGNTIYF. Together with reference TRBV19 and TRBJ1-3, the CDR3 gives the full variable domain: DGGITQSPKYLFRKEGQNVTLSCEQNLNHDAMYWYRQDPGQGLRLIYYSQIVNDFQKGDIAEGYSVSREKKESFPLTVTSAQKNPTAFYLCASTYGGAVRGSGNTIYFGEGSWLTVV.

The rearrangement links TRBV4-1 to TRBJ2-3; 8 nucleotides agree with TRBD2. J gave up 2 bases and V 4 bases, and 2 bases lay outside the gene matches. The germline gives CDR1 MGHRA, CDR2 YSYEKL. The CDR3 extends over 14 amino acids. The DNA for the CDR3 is TGCGCCAGCAGCCCGGGACTAGTCACAGATACGCAGTATTTT. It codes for CASSPGLVTDTQYF.

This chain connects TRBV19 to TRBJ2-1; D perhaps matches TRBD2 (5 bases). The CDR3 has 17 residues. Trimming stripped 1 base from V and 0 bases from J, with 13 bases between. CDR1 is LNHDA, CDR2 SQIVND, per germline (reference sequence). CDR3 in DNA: TGTGCCAGTAGTATAGCGGGCTCAGGAGGCTCCTACAATGAGCAGTTCTTC. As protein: CASSIAGSGGSYNEQFF. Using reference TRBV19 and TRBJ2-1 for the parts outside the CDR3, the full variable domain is DGGITQSPKYLFRKEGQNVTLSCEQNLNHDAMYWYRQDPGQGLRLIYYSQIVNDFQKGDIAEGYSVSREKKESFPLTVTSAQKNPTAFYLCASSIAGSGGSYNEQFFGPGTRLTVL.

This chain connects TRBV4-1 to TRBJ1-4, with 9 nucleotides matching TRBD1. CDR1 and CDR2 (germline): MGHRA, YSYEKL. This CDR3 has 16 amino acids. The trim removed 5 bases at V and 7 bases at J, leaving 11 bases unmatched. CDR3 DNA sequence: TGCGCCAGCAGCGACAAGCCGGGACAGGGTAGTGAAAAACTGTTTTTT. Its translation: CASSDKPGQGSEKLFF.

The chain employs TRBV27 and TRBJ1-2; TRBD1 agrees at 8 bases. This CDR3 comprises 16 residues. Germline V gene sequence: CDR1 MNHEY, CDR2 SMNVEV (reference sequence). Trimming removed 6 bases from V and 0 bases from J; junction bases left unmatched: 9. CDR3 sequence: CASSPIRQGTNYGYTF. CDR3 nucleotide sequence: TGTGCCAGCAGCCCAATCCGACAGGGGACTAACTATGGCTACACCTTC.

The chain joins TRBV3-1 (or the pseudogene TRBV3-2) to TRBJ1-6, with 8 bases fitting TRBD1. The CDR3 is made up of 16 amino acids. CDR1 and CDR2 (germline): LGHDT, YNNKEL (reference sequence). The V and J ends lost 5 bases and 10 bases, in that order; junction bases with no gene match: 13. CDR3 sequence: CASSSPRGQGGSPLHF. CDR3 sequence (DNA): TGTGCCAGCAGCTCTCCCCGAGGACAGGGAGGATCACCCCTCCACTTT.

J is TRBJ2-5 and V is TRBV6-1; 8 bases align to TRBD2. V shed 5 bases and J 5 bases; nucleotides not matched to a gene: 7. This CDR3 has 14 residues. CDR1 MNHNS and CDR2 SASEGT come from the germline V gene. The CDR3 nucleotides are TGTGCCAGCAGTTCCCGGGGGGGTATGGAGACCCAGTACTTC. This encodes CASSSRGGMETQYF.

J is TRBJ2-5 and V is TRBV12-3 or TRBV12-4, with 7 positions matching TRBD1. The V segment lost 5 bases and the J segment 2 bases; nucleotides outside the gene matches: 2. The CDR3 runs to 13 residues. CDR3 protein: CASSPGQQETQYF. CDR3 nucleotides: TGTGCCAGCAGTCCGGGACAGCAAGAGACCCAGTACTTC.

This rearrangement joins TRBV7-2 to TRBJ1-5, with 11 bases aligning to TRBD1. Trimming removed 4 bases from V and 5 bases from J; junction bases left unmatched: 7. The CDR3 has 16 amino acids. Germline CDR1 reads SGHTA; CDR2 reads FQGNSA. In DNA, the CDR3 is TGTGCCAGCAGCTCGCAAGGACAGGGGGCCTATCAGCCCCAGCATTTT. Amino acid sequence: CASSSQGQGAYQPQHF.

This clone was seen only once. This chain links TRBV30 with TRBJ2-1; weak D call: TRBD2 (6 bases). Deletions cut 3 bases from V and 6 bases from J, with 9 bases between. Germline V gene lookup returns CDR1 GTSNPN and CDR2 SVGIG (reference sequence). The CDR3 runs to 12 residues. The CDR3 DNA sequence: TGTGCCTGGAGACCCGGGAGCAATGAGCAGTTCTTC. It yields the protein CAWRPGSNEQFF.